The 22 T cell receptor beta chains below all came from one sample that was sequenced in a study of blood T cell repertoires in COVID-19. Generated by immunoSEQ multiplex PCR, the TCRdb table keeps only in-frame clones and is missing some. Of just over 60,000 clones detected, approximately 80% appear once; the ten largest clones hold 15% to 20%. The sequencing sample was made of peripheral blood. The receptors come from a man in his 60s with acute or convalescent COVID-19.

V gene TRBV7-8 combines with J gene TRBJ1-2; possibly TRBD1 for D (6 bases). Germline V gene data show CDR1 as SGHVS and CDR2 as FQNEAQ. Trimming took 5 bases from V and 4 from J, leaving 11 bases between them. This CDR3 spans 13 amino acids. Here the CDR3 reads CASSTFRGYGYTF. The CDR3 nucleotides are TGTGCCAGCAGCACGTTCAGGGGCTATGGCTACACCTTC.

The chain joins TRBV5-1 to TRBJ1-1, with D perhaps matching TRBD1 (6 bases). V was trimmed by 7 bases and J by 2 bases, leaving 12 bases between them. This CDR3 has 13 amino acids. Germline V gene data show CDR1 as SGHRS and CDR2 as YFSETQ. The CDR3 bases are TGCGCCAGCCGTTACAGGGTTAACACTGAAGCTTTCTTT. Translated, it gives CASRYRVNTEAFF.

The chain joins TRBV19 to TRBJ2-7; TRBD1 matches at 9 bases. The CDR3 runs to 16 residues. The V segment lost 1 base and the J segment 4 bases; nucleotides outside the gene matches: 8. Germline V gene data show CDR1 as LNHDA and CDR2 as SQIVND (reference sequence). CDR3 amino acids: CASSIVAGQGRYEQYF. CDR3 DNA sequence: TGTGCCAGTAGTATAGTTGCGGGACAGGGCCGATACGAGCAGTACTTC.

This clone was picked up a small number of times. This chain links TRBV27 with TRBJ1-6; unclear D gene. The CDR3 is 15 residues long. Germline CDR1 reads MNHEY; CDR2 reads SMNVEV (reference sequence). Trimming pared 1 base from V and 10 bases from J, leaving 14 bases between. CDR3 amino acids: CASSLYRSAASPLHF. CDR3 DNA: TGTGCCAGCAGTTTATATCGTTCCGCGGCATCACCCCTCCACTTT.

This chain links TRBV2 with TRBJ2-3; 9 bases fit TRBD2. The junction had 7 bases not matched to a gene; V was cut back by 0 bases and J by 6 bases. This CDR3 comprises 16 residues. Per the germline V gene, CDR1 is SNHLY and CDR2 is FYNNEI. CDR3: CASSEARAGGRDTQYF. Here the CDR3 DNA reads TGTGCCAGCAGTGAAGCGCGAGCGGGAGGCCGGGATACGCAGTATTTT.

The rearrangement uses TRBV6-1 and TRBJ2-1; weak D call: TRBD2 (6 bases). Germline V gives CDR1 MNHNS, CDR2 SASEGT. This CDR3 contains 14 residues. Trimming removed 6 bases at V and 3 bases at J, with 12 bases between. The CDR3 nucleotides read TGTGCCAGCAGCCTCCGGGGGAGCTACAATGAGCAGTTCTTC. It codes for CASSLRGSYNEQFF.

The CDR3 sequence is CASSFAGGNYGYTF. The CDR3, as DNA: TGTGCCAGCAGTTTTGCCGGGGGTAACTATGGCTACACCTTC. The chain couples TRBV28 to TRBJ1-2; D may be TRBD1 (5 bases). This CDR3 contains 14 residues. From germline, CDR1 is MDHEN and CDR2 SYDVKM. Trimming removed 3 bases from V and 1 base from J, with 9 bases in between.

The V gene is TRBV3-1 (or the pseudogene TRBV3-2), the J gene TRBJ2-1; tentative D call: TRBD2 (5 bases). V shed 5 bases and J shed 3 bases, with 5 bases lying between them. CDR1 and CDR2 from the germline V gene are LGHDT and YNNKEL (reference sequence). This CDR3 comprises 12 residues. The CDR3 loop is CASSDYYNEQFF. The DNA of the CDR3 is TGTGCCAGCAGCGACTACTACAATGAGCAGTTCTTC.

This clone was counted between two and nine times. The rearrangement joins TRBV27 to TRBJ2-7, with D possibly being TRBD2 (6 bases). The CDR3 covers 13 residues. V lost 2 bases to trimming and J lost 6 bases, with 11 bases between them. The germline V gene has CDR1 MNHEY and CDR2 SMNVEV (reference sequence). The CDR3 nucleotides read TGTGCCAGCAGTTTAAGCCACGGGAGCGAGCAGTACTTC. As protein: CASSLSHGSEQYF.

The rearrangement links TRBV6-1 to TRBJ2-5; D perhaps matches TRBD1 (5 bases). The CDR3 is 15 residues long. Germline lookup yields CDR1 MNHNS and CDR2 SASEGT. V gave up 3 bases and J gave up 2 bases, with 13 bases separating them. The DNA for the CDR3 is TGTGCCAGCAGTGAGGGCTGGGGCAGACAAGAGACCCAGTACTTC. Protein sequence: CASSEGWGRQETQYF.

Only a few counts were recorded for this clone. The chain links TRBV11-2 to TRBJ2-1, with TRBD2 identical over 11 bases. The CDR3 runs to 15 residues. Trimming took 7 bases from V and 7 from J; bases not matched to a gene: 9. Per the germline V gene, CDR1 is SGHAT and CDR2 is FQNNGV. In DNA form, the CDR3 reads TGTGCCAGCACCGAACAGCTAGCGGGAGGTAATGAGCAGTTCTTC. Translation gives CASTEQLAGGNEQFF.

The chain's CDR3 is CASSLFVGRTYEQYF. CDR3 DNA: TGTGCCAGCAGTTTATTCGTGGGGCGCACCTACGAGCAGTACTTC. J is TRBJ2-7 and V is TRBV28; weak D call: TRBD1 (5 bases). The CDR3 is 15 amino acids. CDR1 is MDHEN and CDR2 is SYDVKM in the germline V gene. Trimming pared 1 base from V and 2 bases from J, leaving 12 bases between.

V usage is TRBV27 and J usage is TRBJ2-7, with TRBD2 matching 13 bases. Germline V gene lookup returns CDR1 MNHEY and CDR2 SMNVEV (reference sequence). The CDR3 spans 18 residues. V lost 6 bases and J lost 2; bases outside the gene matches: 13. CDR3 nucleotides: TGTGCCAGCAGCCTGACTAGCGGGGGGCCCACATTCACCTACGAGCAGTACTTC. It translates to CASSLTSGGPTFTYEQYF.

This clone was counted a few times. The V and J genes are TRBV2 and TRBJ1-1; possible D gene TRBD1, 5 bases. V gave up 4 bases and J gave up 3 bases, with 6 bases separating them. Germline assignment: CDR1 SNHLY and CDR2 FYNNEI. The CDR3 spans 12 residues. This CDR3 reads CASSGDYTEAFF. DNA for the CDR3: TGTGCCAGCAGTGGGGACTACACTGAAGCTTTCTTT.

The chain is built from TRBV15 and TRBJ2-2; maybe TRBD2 (6 bases). Germline CDR1 is LNHNV and CDR2 is YYDKDF (reference sequence). V lost 1 base and J lost 4, with 10 bases in between. There are 15 residues in the CDR3. This CDR3 is CATSRGGGATGELFF. The CDR3 DNA sequence: TGTGCCACCAGCAGAGGGGGCGGGGCCACCGGGGAGCTGTTTTTT. Full variable domain (missing parts from reference TRBV15 and TRBJ2-2): DAMVIQNPRYQVTQFGKPVTLSCSQTLNHNVMYWYQQKSSQAPKLLFHYYDKDFNNEADTPDNFQSRRPNTSFCFLDIRSPGLGDTAMYLCATSRGGGATGELFFGEGSRLTVL.

V gene TRBV15 combines with J gene TRBJ1-5; 7 nucleotides agree with TRBD1. V dropped 5 bases and J dropped 5; count of bases not matched to a gene: 9. CDR1 is LNHNV and CDR2 is YYDKDF in the germline V gene (reference sequence). The CDR3 loop spans 15 amino acids. The CDR3 DNA follows: TGTGCCACCAGCCTAGGGGGCAAGAGGGATCAGCCCCAGCATTTT. Its protein is CATSLGGKRDQPQHF. The full variable domain, with the rest looked up from reference TRBV15 and TRBJ1-5, is DAMVIQNPRYQVTQFGKPVTLSCSQTLNHNVMYWYQQKSSQAPKLLFHYYDKDFNNEADTPDNFQSRRPNTSFCFLDIRSPGLGDTAMYLCATSLGGKRDQPQHFGDGTRLSIL.

The chain uses TRBV29-1 and TRBJ2-2; TRBD1 agrees at 8 bases. The germline CDR1 and CDR2 sequences are SQVTM and ANQGSEA. Trimming cost V 7 bases and J 7 bases; bases outside gene matches: 11. The CDR3 is made up of 14 amino acids. For the CDR3, the DNA is TGCAGCGCCAATGGGCAGGGGGCGGGCGGGGAGCTGTTTTTT. It codes for CSANGQGAGGELFF.

The chain recombines TRBV19 with TRBJ2-5; TRBD2 matches 10 bases. Germline V gene data show CDR1 as LNHDA and CDR2 as SQIVND (reference sequence). The CDR3 runs 12 residues. V lost 3 bases, J lost 11 bases, and 3 bases stayed unmatched. The CDR3 coding sequence is TGTGCCAGTAGTATGCTAGCGGGAGTTCAGTACTTC. Protein product: CASSMLAGVQYF.

V gene TRBV5-4 combines with J gene TRBJ1-2; 10 positions match TRBD1. The CDR3 sequence is 14 residues long. From germline, CDR1 is SGHNT and CDR2 YYREEE (reference sequence). The V gene end was trimmed by 4 bases and the J gene end by 7 bases; junction bases not matched to a gene: 7. The CDR3 is CASSPWTGGGGYTF. Written as DNA, the CDR3 is TGTGCCAGCAGCCCTTGGACAGGGGGGGGTGGCTACACCTTC.

CDR3 coding DNA: TGTGCCAGCAGCACTTCAGATACGCAGTATTTT. Translated, it gives CASSTSDTQYF. V usage is TRBV12-3 or TRBV12-4 and J usage is TRBJ2-3, with no clear D. The V and J ends lost 6 bases and 4 bases respectively, with 5 bases between them. The CDR3 runs to 11 residues.

The V and J genes are TRBV11-2 and TRBJ2-7; TRBD2 matches 9 bases. V dropped 3 bases and J dropped 2; count of bases not matched to a gene: 5. The CDR3 contains 15 residues. Germline V gives CDR1 SGHAT, CDR2 FQNNGV. This CDR3 reads CASSFGTSRPYEQYF. The CDR3 nucleotides read TGTGCCAGCAGCTTCGGGACTAGCAGGCCCTACGAGCAGTACTTC.

The J gene is TRBJ2-7, the V gene TRBV9; D is possibly TRBD2 (5 bases). The CDR3 length is 14 residues. Germline CDR1 SGDLS, CDR2 YYNGEE. The germline V and J ends were trimmed by 4 bases and 6 bases, with 17 bases remaining between them. The CDR3 DNA follows: TGTGCCAGCAGCTCCGATACCCGGGGAAGCGAGCAGTACTTC. It encodes CASSSDTRGSEQYF.